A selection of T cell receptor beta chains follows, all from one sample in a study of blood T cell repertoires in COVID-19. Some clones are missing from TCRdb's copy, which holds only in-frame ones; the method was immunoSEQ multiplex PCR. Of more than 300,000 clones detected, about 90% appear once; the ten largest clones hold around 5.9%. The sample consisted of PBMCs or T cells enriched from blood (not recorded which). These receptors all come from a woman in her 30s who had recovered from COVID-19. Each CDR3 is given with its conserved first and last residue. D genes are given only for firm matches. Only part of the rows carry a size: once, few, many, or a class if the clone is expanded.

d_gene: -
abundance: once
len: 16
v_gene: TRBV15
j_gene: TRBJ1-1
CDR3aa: CATSFGQTPGNTEAFF
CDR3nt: TGTGCCACCAGCTTCGGACAGACCCCGGGGAACACTGAAGCTTTCTTT

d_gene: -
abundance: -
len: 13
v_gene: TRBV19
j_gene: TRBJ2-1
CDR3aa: CASSIATAGEQFF
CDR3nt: TGTGCCAGTAGTATAGCCACCGCAGGGGAGCAGTTCTTC

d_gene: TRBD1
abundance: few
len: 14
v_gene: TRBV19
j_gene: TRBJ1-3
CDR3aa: CASSLQGAGNTIYF
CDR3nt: TGTGCCAGTAGCCTACAGGGGGCTGGAAACACCATATATTTT

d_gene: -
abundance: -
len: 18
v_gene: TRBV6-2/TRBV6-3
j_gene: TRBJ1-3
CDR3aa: CASSSPGRGRLSGNTIYF
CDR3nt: TGTGCCAGCAGTTCCCCGGGGAGGGGTCGACTCTCTGGAAACACCATATATTTT

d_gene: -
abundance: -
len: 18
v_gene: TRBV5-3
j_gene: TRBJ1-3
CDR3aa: CARSPGQIPPNSGNTIYF
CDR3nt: TGTGCCAGAAGCCCCGGACAGATACCACCTAACTCTGGAAACACCATATATTTT

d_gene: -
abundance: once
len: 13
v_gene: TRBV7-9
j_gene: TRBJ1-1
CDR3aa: CASSSYMNTEAFF
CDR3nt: TGTGCCAGCAGCTCGTATATGAACACTGAAGCTTTCTTT

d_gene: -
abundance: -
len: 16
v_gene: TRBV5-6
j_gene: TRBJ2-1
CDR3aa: CASSKGGRVPRNEQFF
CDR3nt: TGTGCCAGCAGCAAGGGGGGGCGGGTTCCGCGCAATGAGCAGTTCTTC

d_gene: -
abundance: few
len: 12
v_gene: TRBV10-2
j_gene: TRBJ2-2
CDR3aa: CATAPGAGELFF
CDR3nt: TGCGCCACGGCCCCGGGTGCCGGGGAGCTGTTTTTT

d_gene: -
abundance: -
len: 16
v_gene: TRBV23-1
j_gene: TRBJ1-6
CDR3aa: CASSLLGSSYNSPLHF
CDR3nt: TGCGCCAGCAGTCTCCTCGGTAGCTCCTATAATTCACCCCTCCACTTT

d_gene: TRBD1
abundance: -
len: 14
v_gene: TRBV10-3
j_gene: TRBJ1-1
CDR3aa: CAISGQGRNTEAFF
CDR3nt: TGTGCCATCAGCGGACAGGGGAGGAACACTGAAGCTTTCTTT

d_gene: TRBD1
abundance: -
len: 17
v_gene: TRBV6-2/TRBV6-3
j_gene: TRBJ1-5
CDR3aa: CASSGQGAVGGNQPQHF
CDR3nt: TGTGCCAGCAGTGGGCAGGGGGCTGTCGGGGGCAATCAGCCCCAGCATTTT

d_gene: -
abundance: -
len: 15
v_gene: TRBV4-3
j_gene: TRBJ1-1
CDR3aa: CASSQDSGFNTEAFF
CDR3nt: TGCGCCAGCAGCCAAGACTCAGGATTCAACACTGAAGCTTTCTTT

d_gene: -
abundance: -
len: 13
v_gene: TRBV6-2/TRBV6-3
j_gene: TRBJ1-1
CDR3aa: CASSNDRNTEAFF
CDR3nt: TGTGCCAGCAGTAACGACAGGAACACTGAAGCTTTCTTT

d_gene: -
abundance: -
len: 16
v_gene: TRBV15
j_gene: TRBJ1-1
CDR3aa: CATSVGGQPRGTEAFF
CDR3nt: TGTGCCACCAGCGTAGGAGGACAGCCTAGGGGGACTGAAGCTTTCTTT

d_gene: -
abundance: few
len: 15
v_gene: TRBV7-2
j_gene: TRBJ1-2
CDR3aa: CASTPGHLLNYGYTF
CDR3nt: TGTGCCAGCACCCCAGGACATCTATTAAACTATGGCTACACCTTC

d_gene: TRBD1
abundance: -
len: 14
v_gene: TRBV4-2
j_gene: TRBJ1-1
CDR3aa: CASSQEGTGAKAFF
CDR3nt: TGTGCCAGCAGCCAAGAGGGGACAGGGGCGAAAGCTTTCTTT

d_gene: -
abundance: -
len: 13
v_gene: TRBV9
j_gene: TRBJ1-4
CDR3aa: CASSVAQSGKLFF
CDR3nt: TGTGCCAGCAGCGTAGCACAGAGTGGAAAACTGTTTTTT

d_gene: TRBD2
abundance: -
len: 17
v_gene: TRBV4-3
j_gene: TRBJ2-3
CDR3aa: CASSQDPSGGAVDTQYF
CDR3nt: TGCGCCAGCAGCCAAGATCCTAGCGGGGGGGCTGTAGATACGCAGTATTTT

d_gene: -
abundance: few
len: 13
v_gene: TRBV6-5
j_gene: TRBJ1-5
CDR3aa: CASRRTPDQPQHF
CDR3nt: TGTGCCAGCAGGAGGACACCCGATCAGCCCCAGCATTTT

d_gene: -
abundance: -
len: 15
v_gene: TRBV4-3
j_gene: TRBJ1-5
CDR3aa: CASSQDLGGYQPQHF
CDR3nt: TGCGCCAGCAGCCAAGATCTGGGGGGTTATCAGCCCCAGCATTTT

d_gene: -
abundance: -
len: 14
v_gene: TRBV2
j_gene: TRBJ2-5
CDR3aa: CASSDGQGKETQYF
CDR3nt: TGTGCCAGCAGTGATGGGCAGGGGAAAGAGACCCAGTACTTC

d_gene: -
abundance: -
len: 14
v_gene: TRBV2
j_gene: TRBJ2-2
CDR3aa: CASSARTNTGELFF
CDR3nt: TGTGCCAGCAGTGCAAGAACTAACACCGGGGAGCTGTTTTTT

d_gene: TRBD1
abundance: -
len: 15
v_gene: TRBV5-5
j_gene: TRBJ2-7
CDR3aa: CASSPGQGVRYEQYF
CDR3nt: TGTGCCAGCAGCCCCGGACAGGGAGTACGATACGAGCAGTACTTC

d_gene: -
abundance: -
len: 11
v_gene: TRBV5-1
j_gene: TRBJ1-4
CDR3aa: CASSIDEKLFF
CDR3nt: TGCGCCAGCAGTATAGATGAAAAACTGTTTTTT

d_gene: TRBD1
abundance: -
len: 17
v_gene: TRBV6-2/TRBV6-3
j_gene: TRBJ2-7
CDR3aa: CASSRREWDRERYEQYF
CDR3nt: TGTGCCAGCAGCCGAAGGGAATGGGACAGGGAGAGGTACGAGCAGTACTTC

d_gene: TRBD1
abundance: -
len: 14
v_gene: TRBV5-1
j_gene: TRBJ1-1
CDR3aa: CASSSGTGETEAFF
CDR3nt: TGCGCCAGCAGCTCCGGGACAGGGGAGACTGAAGCTTTCTTT

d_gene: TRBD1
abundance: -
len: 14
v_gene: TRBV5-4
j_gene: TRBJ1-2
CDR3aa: CASSPADRVAGYTF
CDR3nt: TGTGCCAGCAGCCCAGCAGACAGGGTGGCTGGCTACACCTTC